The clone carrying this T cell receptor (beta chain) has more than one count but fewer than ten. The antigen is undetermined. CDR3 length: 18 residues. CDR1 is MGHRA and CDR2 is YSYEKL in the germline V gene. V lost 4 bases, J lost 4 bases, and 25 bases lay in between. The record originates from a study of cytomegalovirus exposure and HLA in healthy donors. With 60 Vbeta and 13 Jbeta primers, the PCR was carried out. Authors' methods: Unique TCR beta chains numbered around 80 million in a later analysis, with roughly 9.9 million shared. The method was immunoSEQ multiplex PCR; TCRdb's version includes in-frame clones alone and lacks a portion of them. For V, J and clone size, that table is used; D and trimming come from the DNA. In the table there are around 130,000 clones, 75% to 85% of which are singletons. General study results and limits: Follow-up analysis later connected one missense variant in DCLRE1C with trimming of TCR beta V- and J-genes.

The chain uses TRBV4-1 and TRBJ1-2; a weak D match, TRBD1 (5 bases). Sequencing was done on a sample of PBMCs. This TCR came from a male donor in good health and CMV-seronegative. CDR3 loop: CASSRLGGRVNGSYGYTF. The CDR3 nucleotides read TGCGCCAGCAGCCGCCTTGGCGGCAGGGTAAATGGTAGCTATGGCTACACCTTC.